Listed below are T cell receptor beta chains from one sample, sequenced in a study of blood T cell repertoires in COVID-19. Sequencing was performed with immunoSEQ multiplex PCR; in TCRdb, only in-frame clones are kept and a portion is missing. Of about 180,000 clones listed, 80% are singletons. Sequencing input: peripheral blood. Source of these receptors: a man in his 70s with active or convalescent COVID-19. Each CDR3 is given with its conserved first and last residue. A D gene is named only where the DNA matches it firmly. The listing skips clone size in some rows; elsewhere it reads once, few, many or a size class.

CDR3 length: 14; J gene: TRBJ2-7; D gene: NA; clone size: NA; V gene: TRBV19; CDR3 DNA: TGTGCCAGTAGTATAGTTCAGGGGACCTACGAGCAGTACTTC; CDR3 protein: CASSIVQGTYEQYF
CDR3 length: 16; J gene: TRBJ1-1; D gene: TRBD1; clone size: NA; V gene: TRBV5-1; CDR3 DNA: TGCGCCAGCAGCTTGGCCAGCGGACAGGTGAACACTGAAGCTTTCTTT; CDR3 protein: CASSLASGQVNTEAFF
CDR3 length: 13; J gene: TRBJ1-6; D gene: NA; clone size: NA; V gene: TRBV10-1; CDR3 DNA: TGCGCCAGCAGCCCCAGCTATAATTCACCCCTCCACTTT; CDR3 protein: CASSPSYNSPLHF
CDR3 length: 16; J gene: TRBJ1-6; D gene: NA; clone size: NA; V gene: TRBV4-3; CDR3 DNA: TGCGCCAGCAGCCAAGAGCACAGGGCTCTGGATTCACCCCTCCACTTT; CDR3 protein: CASSQEHRALDSPLHF
CDR3 length: 13; J gene: TRBJ1-6; D gene: NA; clone size: NA; V gene: TRBV3-1/TRBV3-2; CDR3 DNA: TGTGCCAGCAGCCAGGGCATGAATTCACCCCTCCACTTT; CDR3 protein: CASSQGMNSPLHF
CDR3 length: 13; J gene: TRBJ1-2; D gene: NA; clone size: NA; V gene: TRBV7-6; CDR3 DNA: TGTGCCAGCAGCTTCGGAGGTTCTAAGGGCTACACCTTC; CDR3 protein: CASSFGGSKGYTF
CDR3 length: 15; J gene: TRBJ2-3; D gene: TRBD2; clone size: NA; V gene: TRBV5-1; CDR3 DNA: TGCGCCAGCAGCTTATTGGGACTAGCTTCAGATACGCAGTATTTT; CDR3 protein: CASSLLGLASDTQYF
CDR3 length: 14; J gene: TRBJ2-5; D gene: TRBD1; clone size: NA; V gene: TRBV7-2; CDR3 DNA: TGTGCCAGCAGCTCAGGACAGGGCGCTGGGACCCAGTACTTC; CDR3 protein: CASSSGQGAGTQYF
CDR3 length: 16; J gene: TRBJ1-3; D gene: NA; clone size: few; V gene: TRBV4-3; CDR3 DNA: TGCGCCAGCAGCCAAGATCGGGGGGCGCTTAAAAACACCATATATTTT; CDR3 protein: CASSQDRGALKNTIYF
CDR3 length: 12; J gene: TRBJ2-3; D gene: NA; clone size: NA; V gene: TRBV11-2; CDR3 DNA: TGTGCCAGCGGTCCTAACACAGATACGCAGTATTTT; CDR3 protein: CASGPNTDTQYF
CDR3 length: 13; J gene: TRBJ1-5; D gene: TRBD1; clone size: NA; V gene: TRBV6-6; CDR3 DNA: TGTGCCAGCAGTCCACAGGGGGATCAGCCCCAGCATTTT; CDR3 protein: CASSPQGDQPQHF
CDR3 length: 16; J gene: TRBJ2-5; D gene: NA; clone size: NA; V gene: TRBV9; CDR3 DNA: TGTGCCAGCAGCGTAGATTACGACTACCGGCAAGAGACCCAGTACTTC; CDR3 protein: CASSVDYDYRQETQYF
CDR3 length: 12; J gene: TRBJ2-5; D gene: TRBD2; clone size: NA; V gene: TRBV5-1; CDR3 DNA: TGCGCCAGCAAGCGGGAGGAGGAGACCCAGTACTTC; CDR3 protein: CASKREEETQYF
CDR3 length: 14; J gene: TRBJ1-5; D gene: NA; clone size: NA; V gene: TRBV2; CDR3 DNA: TGTGCCAGCAGTGAAGGCAGGAGGGGTCAGCCCCAGCATTTT; CDR3 protein: CASSEGRRGQPQHF
CDR3 length: 15; J gene: TRBJ2-3; D gene: TRBD2; clone size: NA; V gene: TRBV2; CDR3 DNA: TGTGCCAGCAGTGAGGGGCTAGCGGGGGGAGATACGCAGTATTTT; CDR3 protein: CASSEGLAGGDTQYF
CDR3 length: 12; J gene: TRBJ2-6; D gene: NA; clone size: once; V gene: TRBV2; CDR3 DNA: TGTGCCACAGGGGTCGGGGCCAACGTCCTGACTTTC; CDR3 protein: CATGVGANVLTF
CDR3 length: 16; J gene: TRBJ2-1; D gene: NA; clone size: NA; V gene: TRBV3-1/TRBV3-2; CDR3 DNA: TGTGCCAGCAGCCCACAAGAGCGGTCACTCTACAATGAGCAGTTCTTC; CDR3 protein: CASSPQERSLYNEQFF
CDR3 length: 13; J gene: TRBJ1-1; D gene: NA; clone size: NA; V gene: TRBV2; CDR3 DNA: TGTGCCAGCAATAGGGAGTATCTAGCCGAAGCTTTCTTT; CDR3 protein: CASNREYLAEAFF
CDR3 length: 16; J gene: TRBJ1-3; D gene: TRBD1; clone size: NA; V gene: TRBV10-2; CDR3 DNA: TGCGCCAGCAGTCCGCAGGGGGCGGTTACTGGAAACACCATATATTTT; CDR3 protein: CASSPQGAVTGNTIYF
CDR3 length: 16; J gene: TRBJ2-1; D gene: NA; clone size: NA; V gene: TRBV13; CDR3 DNA: TGTGCCAGCAGCGCGGAGGGGGCGAAAACCTACAATGAGCAGTTCTTC; CDR3 protein: CASSAEGAKTYNEQFF
CDR3 length: 13; J gene: TRBJ2-3; D gene: TRBD2; clone size: NA; V gene: TRBV7-9; CDR3 DNA: TGTGCCAGCAAACTAGCGGGTCCAGATACGCAGTATTTT; CDR3 protein: CASKLAGPDTQYF
CDR3 length: 15; J gene: TRBJ2-1; D gene: TRBD1; clone size: NA; V gene: TRBV6-4; CDR3 DNA: TGTGCCAGCAGTGGAACTCCAGACAGGGGGGCTGAGCAGTTCTTC; CDR3 protein: CASSGTPDRGAEQFF
CDR3 length: 15; J gene: TRBJ2-3; D gene: TRBD1; clone size: once; V gene: TRBV2; CDR3 DNA: TGTGCCAGCAGTGGACAGGGAAGGAGCACAGATACGCAGTATTTT; CDR3 protein: CASSGQGRSTDTQYF
CDR3 length: 13; J gene: TRBJ1-4; D gene: NA; clone size: NA; V gene: TRBV23-1; CDR3 DNA: TGCCCAAGCTCGGGAGTCCCTAATGAAAAACTGTTTTTT; CDR3 protein: CPSSGVPNEKLFF
CDR3 length: 13; J gene: TRBJ1-5; D gene: NA; clone size: NA; V gene: TRBV19; CDR3 DNA: TGTGCCAGTGGGTTGGGCGGCAATCAGCCCCAGCATTTT; CDR3 protein: CASGLGGNQPQHF
CDR3 length: 15; J gene: TRBJ2-7; D gene: NA; clone size: many; V gene: TRBV7-9; CDR3 DNA: TGTGCCAGCAGCTTGAGCTACCGGGGTTCCTACGAGCAGTACTTC; CDR3 protein: CASSLSYRGSYEQYF
CDR3 length: 15; J gene: TRBJ2-1; D gene: TRBD2; clone size: NA; V gene: TRBV5-1; CDR3 DNA: TGCGCCAGCAGCTTACTAGCGGGGGGGGTTAATGAGCAGTTCTTC; CDR3 protein: CASSLLAGGVNEQFF
CDR3 length: 17; J gene: TRBJ2-2; D gene: TRBD2; clone size: NA; V gene: TRBV4-2; CDR3 DNA: TGTGCCAGCAGCCAAGGACTAGCGGGGGCGGGGGCCGGGGAGCTGTTTTTT; CDR3 protein: CASSQGLAGAGAGELFF
CDR3 length: 16; J gene: TRBJ2-1; D gene: TRBD2; clone size: once; V gene: TRBV5-6; CDR3 DNA: TGTGCCAGCAGACTAGCGGGAGGGAGGGCCTACAATGAGCAGTTCTTC; CDR3 protein: CASRLAGGRAYNEQFF
CDR3 length: 16; J gene: TRBJ2-7; D gene: TRBD2; clone size: NA; V gene: TRBV30; CDR3 DNA: TGTGCCTGCATGGATAAACCGGGACTAGCGAAGAACGAGCAGTACTTC; CDR3 protein: CACMDKPGLAKNEQYF
CDR3 length: 15; J gene: TRBJ1-2; D gene: NA; clone size: NA; V gene: TRBV5-1; CDR3 DNA: TGCGCCAGCAGCTTGGCCGGAGGGGTGGACTATGGCTACACCTTC; CDR3 protein: CASSLAGGVDYGYTF
CDR3 length: 14; J gene: TRBJ2-1; D gene: TRBD1; clone size: NA; V gene: TRBV7-9; CDR3 DNA: TGTGCCAGCAGTTATAGACAGGGTGGCAATGAGCAGTTCTTC; CDR3 protein: CASSYRQGGNEQFF
CDR3 length: 14; J gene: TRBJ1-6; D gene: TRBD1; clone size: NA; V gene: TRBV2; CDR3 DNA: TGTGCCAGCAGTGTGGGACAGGTGGGCATACCCCTCCACTTT; CDR3 protein: CASSVGQVGIPLHF